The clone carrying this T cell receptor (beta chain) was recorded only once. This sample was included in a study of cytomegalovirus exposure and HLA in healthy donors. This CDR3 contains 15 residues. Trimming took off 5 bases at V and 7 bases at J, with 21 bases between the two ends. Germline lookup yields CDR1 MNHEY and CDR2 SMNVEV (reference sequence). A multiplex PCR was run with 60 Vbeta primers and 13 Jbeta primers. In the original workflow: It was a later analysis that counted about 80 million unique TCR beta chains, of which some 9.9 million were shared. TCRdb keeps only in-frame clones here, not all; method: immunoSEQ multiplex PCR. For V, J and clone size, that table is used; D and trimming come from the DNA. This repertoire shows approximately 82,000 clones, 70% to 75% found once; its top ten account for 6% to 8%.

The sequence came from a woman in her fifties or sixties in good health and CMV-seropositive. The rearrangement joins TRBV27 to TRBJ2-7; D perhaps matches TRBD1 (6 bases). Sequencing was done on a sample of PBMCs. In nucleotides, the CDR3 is TGTGCCAGCAGTCGATCACGGACCCATAGGGGGGAGCAGTACTTC. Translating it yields CASSRSRTHRGEQYF.